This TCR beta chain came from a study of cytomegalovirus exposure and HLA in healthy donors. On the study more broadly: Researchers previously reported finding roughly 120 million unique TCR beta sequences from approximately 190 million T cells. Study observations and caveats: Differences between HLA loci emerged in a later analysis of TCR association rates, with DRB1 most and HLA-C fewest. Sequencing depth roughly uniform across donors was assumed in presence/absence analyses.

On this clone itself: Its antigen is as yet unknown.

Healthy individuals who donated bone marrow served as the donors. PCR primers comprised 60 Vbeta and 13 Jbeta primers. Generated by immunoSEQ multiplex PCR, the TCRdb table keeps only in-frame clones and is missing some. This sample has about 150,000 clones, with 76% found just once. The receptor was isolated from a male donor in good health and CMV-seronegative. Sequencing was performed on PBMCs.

The CDR3 spells CASSASPGGSNEKLFF. DNA of the CDR3: TGTGCCAGCAGCGCCAGCCCGGGGGGTTCTAATGAAAAACTGTTTTTT. The genes are TRBV9 and TRBJ1-4; D is possibly TRBD1 (5 bases). V gave up 3 bases and J gave up 3 bases, with 15 bases separating them. CDR3 length: 16 amino acids. CDR1 is SGDLS, CDR2 YYNGEE, per germline.